The clone carrying this T cell receptor (beta chain) appeared a few times. Antigen specificity is unknown. CDR1 and CDR2 (germline): SEHNR, FQNEAQ (reference sequence). J was trimmed by 5 bases and V by 0 bases; bases with no gene match: 6. CDR3 length: 15 amino acids. This sample was taken from a study of response to subunit inactivated influenza vaccine. MiXCR was run by TCRdb on the RT-PCR reads, yielding one entry per CDR3 protein. The repertoire holds hundreds of thousands of distinct CDR3 sequences, 12% to 15% seen once, with 6.5% to 8% in the top ten. Study outcomes and limitations: New T cells are recruited in small numbers by each seasonal influenza vaccination, according to the authors' suggestion.

The sample was PBMCs from blood, taken less than 15 days before vaccination. The chain carries TRBV7-9 and TRBJ2-5, with TRBD2 identical over 7 bases. This sequence was found in a man in his fifties or sixties who received an inactivated influenza vaccine. CDR3 in amino acids: CASSLAGLSGETQYF. In nucleotides, the CDR3 is TGTGCCAGCAGCTTAGCCGGACTTAGCGGGGAGACCCAGTACTTC. The full variable domain, completed using reference TRBV7-9 and TRBJ2-5, is DTGVSQNPRHKITKRGQNVTFRCDPISEHNRLYWYRQTLGQGPEFLTYFQNEAQLEKSRLLSDRFSAERPKGSFSTLEIQRTEQGDSAMYLCASSLAGLSGETQYFGPGTRLLVL.